The text below deals with one T cell receptor beta chain. Antigen specificity is unknown. This record belongs to a study of T cell responses to AZD1222 COVID-19 vaccine. The study's findings and limits: Reportedly, nearly half of unique spike TCRs recognized epitopes outside B.1.351/B.1.1.7 mutations. Donors were chiefly white British, with a greater number of females, and clonal diversity was perhaps underestimated. There were repertoire samples only from the period after the peak T cell response.

V lost 6 bases and J lost 8, with 16 bases in between. This CDR3 contains 13 residues. Some clones are missing from TCRdb's copy, which holds only in-frame ones; the method was immunoSEQ multiplex PCR. The sample has more than 95,000 clones; roughly 90% are singletons. The sample here was peripheral blood, taken on day 0 of AZD1222 vaccination. The TCR was taken from an adult in good health. The rearrangement joins TRBV12-3 or TRBV12-4 to TRBJ1-2, with D perhaps TRBD1 (6 bases). In DNA form, the CDR3 reads TGTGCCAGCAGCCCGGGACAACTTCAAGGCTACACCTTC. Protein sequence: CASSPGQLQGYTF.